The TCR beta chain under discussion was sequenced for a study of blood T cell repertoires in COVID-19. Seattle's enrolled individuals joined amid active infection and were then monitored longitudinally. Study processing details: For nucleated cells, counts were estimated from reference gene primer amplification. Method: immunoSEQ multiplex PCR; TCRdb's copy keeps in-frame clones and lacks some. V and J calls and clone size come straight from that table; D and trimming were deduced from the DNA. The top ten clones hold under 15% of a sample with 150,000 to 200,000 clones, around nine tenths of them seen once. This clone was observed once. The germline gives CDR1 LGHNA, CDR2 YSLEER. The V and J ends lost 0 bases and 0 bases, in that order; junction bases with no gene match: 9. This CDR3 has 19 amino acids.

Sequencing was performed on peripheral blood. This chain joins TRBV4-3 and TRBJ2-2, with TRBD2 matching 8 bases. The source of this sequence is an older woman with COVID-19, enrolled during active disease. The CDR3 is CASSQDLMLAGTNTGELFF. The CDR3 coding sequence is TGCGCCAGCAGCCAAGATCTGATGCTAGCGGGCACGAACACCGGGGAGCTGTTTTTT.